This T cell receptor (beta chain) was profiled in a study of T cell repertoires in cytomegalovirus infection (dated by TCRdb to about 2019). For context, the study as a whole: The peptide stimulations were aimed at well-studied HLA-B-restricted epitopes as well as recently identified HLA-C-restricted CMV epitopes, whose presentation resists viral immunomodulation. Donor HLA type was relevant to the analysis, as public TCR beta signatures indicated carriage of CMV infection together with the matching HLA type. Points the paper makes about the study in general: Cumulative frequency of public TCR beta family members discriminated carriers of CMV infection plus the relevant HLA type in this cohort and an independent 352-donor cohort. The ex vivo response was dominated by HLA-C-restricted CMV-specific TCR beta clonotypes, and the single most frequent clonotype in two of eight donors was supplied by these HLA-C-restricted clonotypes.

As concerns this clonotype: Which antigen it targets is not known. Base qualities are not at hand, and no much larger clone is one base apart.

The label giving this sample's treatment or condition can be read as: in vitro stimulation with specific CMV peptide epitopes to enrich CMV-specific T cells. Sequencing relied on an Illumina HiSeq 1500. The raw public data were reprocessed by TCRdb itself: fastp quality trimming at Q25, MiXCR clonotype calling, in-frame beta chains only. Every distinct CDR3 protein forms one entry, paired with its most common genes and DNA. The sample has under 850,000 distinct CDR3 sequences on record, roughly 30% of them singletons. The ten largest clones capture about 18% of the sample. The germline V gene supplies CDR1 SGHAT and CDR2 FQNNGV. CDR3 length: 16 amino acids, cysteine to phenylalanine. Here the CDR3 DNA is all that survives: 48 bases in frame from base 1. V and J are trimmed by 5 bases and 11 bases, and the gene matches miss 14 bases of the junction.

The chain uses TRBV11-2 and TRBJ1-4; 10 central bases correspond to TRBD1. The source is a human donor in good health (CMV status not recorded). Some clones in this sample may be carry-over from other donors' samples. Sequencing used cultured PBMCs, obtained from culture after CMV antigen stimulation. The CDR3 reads CASSLIGTGAPGKLFF. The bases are TGTGCCAGCAGCCTAATTGGGACAGGGGCCCCTGGGAAACTGTTTTTT. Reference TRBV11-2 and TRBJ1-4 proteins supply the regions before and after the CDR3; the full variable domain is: EAGVAQSPRYKIIEKRQSVAFWCNPISGHATLYWYQQILGQGPKLLIQFQNNGVVDDSQLPKDRFSAERLKGVDSTLKIQPAKLEDSAVYLCASSLIGTGAPGKLFFGSGTQLSVL.